A selection of T cell receptor beta chains follows, all from one sample in a study of CD8+ T cells in alopecia areata. Profiled with immunoSEQ multiplex PCR; TCRdb holds only in-frame clones, not every one. The sample yields fewer than 40,000 clones, around half seen once. The sequenced material came from CD4+ Tregs sorted from blood. Receptor source: a human donor with alopecia areata. CDR3s include the opening cysteine and the closing phenylalanine or tryptophan. Each record gives: D gene, clone size, J gene, V gene, CDR3 DNA, CDR3 protein. A D gene is named only where the DNA matches it firmly. For some rows the clone size is stated as once, few or many, or as a class when expanded; others skip it.

D: TRBD1; size: -; J: TRBJ1-5; V: TRBV10-3; DNA: TGTGCCATCAGGATGGGACAGGCCCCGCATCAGCCCCAGCATTTT; CDR3: CAIRMGQAPHQPQHF
D: -; size: -; J: TRBJ1-1; V: TRBV5-1; DNA: TGCGCCAGCAGCTTGGGCGGTACAGAGAACACTGAAGCTTTCTTT; CDR3: CASSLGGTENTEAFF
D: TRBD1; size: -; J: TRBJ2-2; V: TRBV5-1; DNA: TGCGCCAGCAGCTTGGGACAGGGGGTCGTCACCGGGGAGCTGTTTTTT; CDR3: CASSLGQGVVTGELFF
D: TRBD2; size: -; J: TRBJ2-7; V: TRBV29-1; DNA: TGCAGCGTTGTCGGTACTAGCGGGAGGGCCTCCGAGCAGTACTTC; CDR3: CSVVGTSGRASEQYF
D: -; size: few; J: TRBJ1-3; V: TRBV20-1; DNA: TGCAGTGCTAAGGCTGGAAACACCATATATTTT; CDR3: CSAKAGNTIYF
D: TRBD1; size: -; J: TRBJ2-5; V: TRBV6-5; DNA: TGTGCCAGCAGTCGGTCACAGGGGGTCGAGGAGACCCAGTACTTC; CDR3: CASSRSQGVEETQYF
D: TRBD1; size: -; J: TRBJ1-2; V: TRBV29-1; DNA: TGCAGCGTTGAAGGACGGACAGGCCGTCGGGGCTACACCTTC; CDR3: CSVEGRTGRRGYTF
D: -; size: -; J: TRBJ1-1; V: TRBV7-2; DNA: TGTGCCAGCAGCTTAATGGCGAACACTGAAGCTTTCTTT; CDR3: CASSLMANTEAFF
D: -; size: -; J: TRBJ2-4; V: TRBV2; DNA: TGTGCCAGCTCCTACGCCAAAAACATTCAGTACTTC; CDR3: CASSYAKNIQYF
D: TRBD1; size: -; J: TRBJ2-2; V: TRBV5-1; DNA: TGCGCCAGCAGCACTGACAGGGCGCCCGGGGAGCTGTTTTTT; CDR3: CASSTDRAPGELFF